This passage covers 3 T cell receptor beta chains from one sample sequenced in a study of cytomegalovirus exposure and HLA in healthy donors. PCR involved 60 Vbeta and 13 Jbeta primers. Measured with immunoSEQ multiplex PCR; TCRdb has only the in-frame clones, and not every one. The sample holds under 200,000 clones, around four fifths seen once. Material for sequencing was PBMCs. These receptor sequences come from a woman between 18 and 29 years old in good health and CMV-seronegative.

The chain uses TRBV7-9 and TRBJ2-3, with 10 nucleotides matching TRBD2. Trimming at V came to 5 bases and at J to 0 bases, leaving 8 bases not matched to a gene. There are 17 residues in the CDR3. Germline V gene data show CDR1 as SEHNR and CDR2 as FQNEAQ (reference sequence). The CDR3 DNA is TGTGCCAGCAGCCCCGACGTAGCGGGGGGAAGCACAGATACGCAGTATTTT. Translated: CASSPDVAGGSTDTQYF.

The chain links TRBV5-5 to TRBJ2-7; D is possibly TRBD1 (6 bases). This CDR3 has 13 residues. Between the trimmed V and J ends, which lost 4 bases and 5 bases, there was a span of 13 bases. Germline CDR1 reads SGHKS; CDR2 reads YYEKEE (reference sequence). As DNA, the CDR3 is TGTGCCAGCAGCGGTACAGGGTGGAACGAGCAGTACTTC. Its protein is CASSGTGWNEQYF. The full variable domain, completed using reference TRBV5-5 and TRBJ2-7, is DAGVTQSPTHLIKTRGQQVTLRCSPISGHKSVSWYQQVLGQGPQFIFQYYEKEERGRGNFPDRFSARQFPNYSSELNVNALLLGDSALYLCASSGTGWNEQYFGPGTRLTVT.

The chain joins TRBV7-3 to TRBJ2-6; perhaps TRBD2 as D (6 bases). Germline values: CDR1 SGHTA, CDR2 FQGTGA. The CDR3 is 18 amino acids. V was shortened by 2 bases and J by 4 bases, with 18 bases between the two germline ends. The CDR3 sequence: CASSLGGTSVNGANVLTF. CDR3 sequence (DNA): TGTGCCAGCAGCTTAGGGGGGACGTCAGTTAACGGGGCCAACGTCCTGACTTTC.